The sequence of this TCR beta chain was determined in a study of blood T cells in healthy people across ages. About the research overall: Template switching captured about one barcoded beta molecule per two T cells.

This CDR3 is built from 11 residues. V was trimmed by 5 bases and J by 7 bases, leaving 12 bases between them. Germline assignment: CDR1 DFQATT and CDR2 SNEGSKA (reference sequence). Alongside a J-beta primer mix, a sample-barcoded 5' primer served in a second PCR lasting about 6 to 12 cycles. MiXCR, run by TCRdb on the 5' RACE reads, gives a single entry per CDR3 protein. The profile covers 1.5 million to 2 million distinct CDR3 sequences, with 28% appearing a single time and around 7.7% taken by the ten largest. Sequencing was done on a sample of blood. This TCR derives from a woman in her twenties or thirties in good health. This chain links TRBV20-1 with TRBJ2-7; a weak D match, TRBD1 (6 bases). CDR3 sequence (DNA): TGCAGTGCTGACTACAGGGATGAGCAGTACTTC. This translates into CSADYRDEQYF.